Below are 20 T cell receptor beta chains sequenced from a single sample in a study of human thymus T cells. Resections from corrective heart surgery provided thymus tissue. The method was immunoSEQ multiplex PCR; TCRdb's version includes in-frame clones alone and lacks a portion of them. The table lists fewer than 90,000 clones, roughly 96% of them singletons. Sequenced input: thymus tissue. These TCRs come from a boy in the first two years of life with a congenital heart defect but otherwise immunologically healthy.

The chain uses TRBV21-1 and TRBJ1-2; the D segment call TRBD1 is taken from the table without a DNA check. TRBV21-1 corresponds to a pseudogene. CDR3 length equals 18 residues. CDR3 residues: CASSKDGSPGQGLDGYTF. The CDR3 nucleotides are TGTGCCAGCAGCAAAGATGGTTCCCCCGGACAGGGGTTAGATGGCTACACCTTC.

For the CDR3, the DNA is TGTGCCAGCAGTTTGGACAATGAGCAGTTCTTC. It is translated as CASSLDNEQFF. V and J are TRBV2 and TRBJ2-1; D remains unclear. With 5 bases removed from V and 5 bases from J, the gap between germline ends came to 4 bases. The germline V gene encodes CDR1 SNHLY and CDR2 FYNNEI. The CDR3 is 11 amino acids.

The CDR3: CASSESRDSDMNTEAFF. In DNA form, the CDR3 reads TGCGCCAGCAGTGAGTCTAGGGACAGCGACATGAACACTGAAGCTTTCTTT. The rearrangement uses TRBV10-2 and TRBJ1-1, with 7 nucleotides matching TRBD1. Germline values: CDR1 WSHSY, CDR2 SAAADI. V shed 0 bases and J 0 bases; nucleotides not matched to a gene: 7. The CDR3 loop spans 17 amino acids.

The V gene is TRBV4-3, the J gene TRBJ2-3, with 12 nucleotides matching TRBD2. The CDR3 has 18 residues. Germline V gives CDR1 LGHNA, CDR2 YSLEER. With V trimmed by 2 bases and J by 5 bases, 11 bases remained unmatched. Here the CDR3 DNA reads TGCGCCAGCAGCCAACCCGGACTAGCGGGGTTCAATAAAGATACGCAGTATTTT. As protein: CASSQPGLAGFNKDTQYF.

V is TRBV11-3 and J is TRBJ2-5; 10 positions agree with TRBD2. Germline assignment: CDR1 SGHNT and CDR2 YENEEA. The CDR3 is made up of 18 amino acids. J lost 5 bases, V lost 0 bases, and 12 bases had no gene match. The CDR3 reads CASSLEGLAGGPRETQYF. The CDR3 bases are TGTGCCAGCAGCTTAGAGGGCTTAGCGGGGGGCCCCCGGGAGACCCAGTACTTC.

The chain joins TRBV27 to TRBJ2-2; weak D call: TRBD2 (5 bases). V gave up 5 bases and J gave up 0 bases, with 13 bases separating them. The CDR3 has 16 residues. Germline V gives CDR1 MNHEY, CDR2 SMNVEV (reference sequence). The CDR3 protein is CASSLIGKPNTGELFF. CDR3 DNA sequence: TGTGCCAGCAGTCTTATCGGGAAACCGAACACCGGGGAGCTGTTTTTT.

This chain joins TRBV10-2 and TRBJ1-4; 10 bases are a match to TRBD1. The CDR3 consists of 15 residues. Germline lookup yields CDR1 WSHSY and CDR2 SAAADI. V was clipped by 8 bases and J by 6 bases; unmatched bases: 9. The CDR3 reads CASLRQGARDEKLFF. The DNA of the CDR3 is TGCGCCAGCCTAAGACAGGGGGCGCGGGATGAAAAACTGTTTTTT.

The chain uses TRBV28 and TRBJ2-7; D could derive from TRBD1 or TRBD2 (5 bases each). The germline V gene encodes CDR1 MDHEN and CDR2 SYDVKM. The CDR3 totals 14 residues. Trimming left V 8 bases short and J 6 bases short, with 20 bases between. CDR3 bases: TGTGCCAGCTACACTGACCGGGACCAATCCGAGCAGTACTTC. This sequence encodes CASYTDRDQSEQYF.

The CDR3 region is CASSEGLAGGSQETQYF. The CDR3 coding sequence is TGTGCCAGCAGTGAAGGGCTAGCGGGGGGCTCTCAAGAGACCCAGTACTTC. The V call is TRBV25-1, the J call TRBJ2-5; 11 positions match TRBD2. The CDR3 totals 17 residues. The germline gives CDR1 MGHDK, CDR2 SYGVNS. V shed 2 bases, J shed 2 bases, and the junction held 7 bases outside the gene matches. Full variable domain (missing parts from reference TRBV25-1 and TRBJ2-5): EADIYQTPRYLVIGTGKKITLECSQTMGHDKMYWYQQDPGMELHLIHYSYGVNSTEKGDLSSESTVSRIRTEHFPLTLESARPSHTSQYLCASSEGLAGGSQETQYFGPGTRLLVL.

This chain connects TRBV14 to TRBJ2-2; D possibly corresponds to TRBD1 (6 bases). V lost 0 bases, J lost 0 bases, and 20 bases lay in between. The V gene's germline CDR1 is SGHDN and CDR2 FVKESK. This CDR3 has 20 residues. The CDR3 reads CASSQEDRDTPLPNTGELFF. DNA for the CDR3: TGTGCCAGCAGCCAAGAGGATCGGGACACCCCTCTTCCGAACACCGGGGAGCTGTTTTTT.

This sequence joins TRBV7-9 and TRBJ2-1, with 7 nucleotides matching TRBD2. Germline CDR1 and CDR2: SEHNR and FQNEAQ (reference sequence). The CDR3 is 12 residues long. Losses at the gene ends were 4 bases for V and 11 bases for J; bases not matched to a gene: 5. The CDR3 DNA follows: TGTGCCAGCAGCTCGACTAGCAGGAAGCAGTTCTTC. Translation gives CASSSTSRKQFF.

This chain uses TRBV5-1 with TRBJ1-2, with 7 bases fitting TRBD1. This CDR3 contains 13 residues. Germline V gene lookup returns CDR1 SGHRS and CDR2 YFSETQ. Germline trimming cut 3 bases from V and 14 bases from J; bases unmatched to any gene: 13. Here the CDR3 DNA reads TGCGCCAGCAGCTCCGGCCAAGACAGGGTGGCAACCTTC. Protein: CASSSGQDRVATF.

V is TRBV21-1 and J is TRBJ2-2; the table's D gene call, TRBD2, was not cross checked with the DNA. TRBV21-1 is deemed a pseudogene. The CDR3 runs to 13 residues. CDR3 residues: CASSKRGPGELFF. CDR3 DNA: TGTGCCAGCAGCAAACGAGGGCCCGGGGAGCTGTTTTTT.

The genes are TRBV27 and TRBJ2-7; 7 nucleotides match TRBD2. Germline trimming cut 2 bases from V and 5 bases from J; bases unmatched to any gene: 21. The CDR3 covers 19 residues. Per germline, CDR1 MNHEY and CDR2 SMNVEV (reference sequence). The CDR3 nucleotides are TGTGCCAGCAGTTTAGATTTCGTGACTAGCTCAAAAGGTGGGGACGAGCAGTACTTC. Translation gives CASSLDFVTSSKGGDEQYF.

V gene TRBV10-2 combines with J gene TRBJ2-7; 8 bases are shared with TRBD2. This CDR3 region has 13 residues. Germline assignment: CDR1 WSHSY and CDR2 SAAADI. Trimming took 3 bases from V and 7 from J; bases not matched to a gene: 5. CDR3 nucleotides: TGCGCCAGCAGTGAAAGATTAGCGGGGGAGCAGTACTTC. It encodes CASSERLAGEQYF.

The chain joins TRBV5-8 to TRBJ2-4, with D perhaps TRBD1 (5 bases). CDR3 length: 15 amino acids. From germline, CDR1 is SGHTS and CDR2 YDEGEE. V shed 10 bases and J shed 3 bases, with 20 bases lying between them. The CDR3 nucleotides read TGTGCCCCTCGGAAGGGGAACGGTGGCAAAAACATTCAGTACTTC. Translated: CAPRKGNGGKNIQYF.

A single count supports this clone. This rearrangement joins TRBV5-6 to TRBJ2-1; D may be TRBD1 or TRBD2 (6 bases each). This CDR3 has 13 amino acids. CDR1 is SGHDT and CDR2 is YYEEEE in the germline V gene. V lost 0 bases to trimming and J lost 14 bases, with 15 bases between them. CDR3 region: CASSLEGGGDKFF. DNA of the CDR3: TGTGCCAGCAGCTTGGAAGGTGGAGGGGACAAGTTCTTC.

DNA for the CDR3: TGCGCCAGCAGCTCCATGTGGCAGGGGGACACTGAAGCTTTCTTT. The encoded protein is CASSSMWQGDTEAFF. The chain recombines TRBV5-1 with TRBJ1-1; 7 bases agree with TRBD1. Germline V gene lookup returns CDR1 SGHRS and CDR2 YFSETQ. The CDR3 has 15 amino acids. With 3 bases clipped from V and 3 bases from J, the junction kept 8 bases outside the gene matches. The full variable domain, rest sourced from reference TRBV5-1 and TRBJ1-1, is KAGVTQTPRYLIKTRGQQVTLSCSPISGHRSVSWYQQTPGQGLQFLFEYFSETQRNKGNFPGRFSGRQFSNSRSEMNVSTLELGDSALYLCASSSMWQGDTEAFFGQGTRLTVV.

This sequence joins TRBV9 and TRBJ2-1, with D unresolved. V lost 2 bases, J lost 6 bases, and 18 bases lay in between. Germline CDR1 is SGDLS and CDR2 is YYNGEE. The CDR3 is 16 amino acids. CDR3 loop: CASSVDHRRDRNEQFF. CDR3 sequence (DNA): TGTGCCAGCAGCGTCGACCACCGAAGGGATCGCAATGAGCAGTTCTTC.

V is TRBV25-1 and J is TRBJ2-7; TRBD2 is a possible D gene (6 bases). CDR1 and CDR2 from the germline V gene are MGHDK and SYGVNS. CDR3 length: 14 amino acids. Trimming left V 3 bases short and J 3 bases short, with 12 bases between. The CDR3 sequence: CASSDSGGDYEQYF. The CDR3 coding sequence is TGTGCCAGCAGTGACTCCGGCGGGGACTACGAGCAGTACTTC.